The rows below give T cell receptor beta chains drawn from one sample of a study of radiotherapy plus CTLA-4 blockade in lung cancer. Assay used: immunoSEQ multiplex PCR; TCRdb lists only in-frame clones, some missing. This table holds 30,000 to 45,000 clones, about two thirds found once. Sequenced here: peripheral blood, sampled from a patient treated with radiotherapy plus ipilimumab. These receptors originate from a human donor with non-small cell lung cancer who had stable disease on radiotherapy plus ipilimumab. CDR3s include the opening cysteine and the closing phenylalanine or tryptophan. Fields, in order: V gene, clone size, CDR3 protein. Part of the rows lack a size; the others show once, few, many or a class for expanded clones.

TRBV5-8 | NA | CASSPGYTTGELFF
TRBV7-9 | NA | CASSSQGFEQYF
TRBV10-3 | NA | CAISDLRGGEYEQYF
TRBV20-1 | NA | CSAYTQHEQYF
TRBV13 | NA | CASSWGQGVNSEQYF
TRBV19 | NA | CASSTRGTEAFF
TRBV11-3 | NA | CASSFELYEQYF
TRBV21-1 | few | CASSKGLGQADEQFF
TRBV12-5 | NA | CASKGQNQETQYF
TRBV19 | NA | CASSTGTAGDQQYF
TRBV9 | NA | CASSASSGGNTDTQYF
TRBV11-3 | few | CASSPRQGFDSPLHF
TRBV5-6 | NA | CASSSRDRLSYEQYF
TRBV7-3 | once | CASSRSSGVYNEQFF
TRBV10-3 | NA | CAISRQGAYEQYF
TRBV7-2 | NA | CASSPWAGGIYGYTF
TRBV11-1 | NA | CASSYPAGTGSEQYF
TRBV18 | NA | CASSRRAGVYGDTQYF
TRBV6-6 | NA | CASRMVRELAFF
TRBV11-3 | NA | CASSLGRGKATNEKLFF
TRBV6-1 | NA | CASSESGYQETQYF
TRBV2 | NA | CASRFDRNSYEQYF
TRBV5-6 | NA | CASSPRRGRGGANVLTF
TRBV5-6 | NA | CASSLTGTGGRGNTIYF
TRBV5-6 | few | CASSLVWGGSYNEQFF
TRBV5-1 | NA | CASSPGTGGTGELFF
TRBV25-1 | medium-sized | CASSWDRDTSPLHF
TRBV5-4 | once | CASSLIGGDYEQYF
TRBV7-9 | few | CASSLGKGYDEQFF
TRBV18 | NA | CASSPEQGNQPQHF
TRBV25-1 | NA | CASSARTGGADTQYF
TRBV7-3 | NA | CASSLTRASTDTQYF
TRBV30 | NA | CAWDYRETQYF
TRBV10-3 | few | CATTGMNTEAFF
TRBV10-3 | NA | CAISESDKRANYGYTF
TRBV6-1 | NA | CASSGTSGGKRETQYF
TRBV25-1 | NA | CASSFQGYSTEAFF
TRBV5-2 | NA | CASKHFWSTQSRANVLTF
TRBV5-5 | NA | CASSFAPGQYNSPLHF
TRBV6-5 | NA | CASTGTVSGNTIYF